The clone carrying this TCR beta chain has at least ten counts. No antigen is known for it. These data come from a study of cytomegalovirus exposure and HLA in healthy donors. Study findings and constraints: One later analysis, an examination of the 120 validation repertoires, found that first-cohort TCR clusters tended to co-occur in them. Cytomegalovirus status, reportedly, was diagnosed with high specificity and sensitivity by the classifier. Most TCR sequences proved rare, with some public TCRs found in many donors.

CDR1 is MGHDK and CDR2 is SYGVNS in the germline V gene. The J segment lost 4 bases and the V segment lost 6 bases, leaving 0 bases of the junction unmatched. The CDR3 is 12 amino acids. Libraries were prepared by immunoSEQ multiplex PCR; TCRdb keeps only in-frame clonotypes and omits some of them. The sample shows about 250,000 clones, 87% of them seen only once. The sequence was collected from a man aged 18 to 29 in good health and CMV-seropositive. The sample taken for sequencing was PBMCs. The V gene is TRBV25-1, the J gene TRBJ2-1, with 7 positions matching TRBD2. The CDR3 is CASRGGYNEQFF. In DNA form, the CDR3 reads TGTGCCAGCAGGGGAGGGTACAATGAGCAGTTCTTC.